Described below is a single TCR beta chain sequence and its context. The antigen this receptor binds is unknown. Base qualities were left out, and no much larger clone turns up one base away. For CDR1 and CDR2, the germline V gene lists SGHRS and YFSETQ. Cut back by 5 bases and 3 bases, the V and J ends lie 15 bases apart. From the cysteine through the phenylalanine, the CDR3 covers 15 amino acids. CDR3 DNA only is kept here, 45 bases in frame from base 1. These data originate in a study of cytomegalovirus exposure and HLA in healthy donors (dated by TCRdb to the late 2010s). Describing the broader study: An earlier analysis of a few hundred of the donors reported 276 Gb of sequence data and approximately 120 million unique TCR beta sequences obtained from some 200 million T cells. A later analysis re-analyzed previously published TCR beta repertoires from 500 to 700 donors and added high-resolution HLA genotyping to study TCR occurrence patterns. Among almost 400 genotyped donors of the cohort, an average of about 240,000 unique TCR beta nucleotide sequences were sequenced per donor, approximately 20% of them non-productive. The study was designed to test whether signatures of past pathogen exposure could be identified by cataloging public T cell receptors. Both class I and class II loci were covered by HLA typing, at four-digit resolution. Of the 300 to 450 genotyped donors, around 81% fell in the genetic ancestry cluster associated with self-reported Caucasian donors. In an earlier analysis of over 550 of the donors, high-throughput TCR beta sequencing was used to judge whether each TCR beta V gene segment behaved as functional or pseudogenic. Using immunosequencing, the study profiled T cell repertoires from 640 or so subjects and related those repertoires to cytomegalovirus serostatus. Donor age, sex, ethnicity and CMV serostatus were compiled alongside the repertoire data. Approximately 300 gigabases of sequencing data and 91 million or so unique TCR sequences made up an early release that covered about 640 HLA-typed donors. Every repertoire in the discovery cohort had been generated on one and the same sequencing platform. A later genetic analysis used genome-wide SNP genotypes for about 55% of the 666 donors, treating that subset as a discovery cohort. Besides the first cohort of 500 to 700 subjects, a separate validation cohort made up of 120 different subjects was used. Because of strong linkage in the cohort, roughly five DR-DQ haplotypes were treated as single units for association and clustering. High-throughput TCR immunosequencing, statistical association of individual TCRs with disease status, and machine learning were combined to predict cytomegalovirus infection status. The later analysis used no new phenotypic data to find candidate immune exposures, relying instead on TCR beta sequences and their occurrence across donors. Typing coverage differed by locus: A, B, C, DRB1 and DQB1 were typed in about 620-630 donors, DQA1 in 522, DPA1 in 600 to 610, and DPB1 in 472.

Libraries were constructed by the immunoSEQ multiplex PCR assay. The multiplex PCR relied on a mix of 60 forward primers for TCR Vbeta segments and 13 reverse primers for TCR Jbeta segments. Amplification of the CDR3 region of rearranged TCR beta genes was performed with a multiplex PCR assay on genomic DNA. Amplified TCR beta libraries were sequenced as 87-base-pair reads on the Illumina HiSeq System. On the authors' methods: A later analysis tallied approximately 87 million unique TCR beta chains across the 666 repertoires, and approximately 12 million of those chains were shared by two or more donors. To remove PCR and sequencing errors, raw reads were error-corrected and collapsed into unique sequences using a nearest-neighbor algorithm that merged closely related sequences. Alignment of CDR3 sequences to IMGT reference sequences was used to assign V, D and J gene segments. For a sequence to be retained, a match of at least six nucleotides was required to both a V gene segment and a J gene segment. Rearrangements were called productive when the CDR3 lacked stop codons and stayed in frame with V and J; all others were non-productive. Following IMGT convention, CDR3 was defined as the stretch from the second conserved V-encoded cysteine up to the conserved J-encoded phenylalanine. The earlier analysis of approximately 590 of the donors excluded any sequence lacking an unambiguous match to a single V gene segment. In an earlier analysis of 587 of the donors, V segments were called functional above 56.7% productive rearrangements and were called segregating when the between-donor standard deviation exceeded 5%. A statistical classification framework was built for diagnosing cytomegalovirus status from the catalog of TCR beta chain sequences. In a later analysis, V and J genes were assigned by comparing TCR nucleotide sequences against IMGT/GENE-DB human TR gene sequences. A later analysis assigned CDR3 sequences and most-parsimonious VDJ recombination scenarios with the TCRdist pipeline. A later analysis defined each TCR beta chain by its CDR3 amino acid sequence plus V-gene family, and excluded reads lacking a unique V-gene family. As a way to deal with suspected cross-contamination and a sequencing artifact, a later analysis dropped approximately 570 nucleotide sequences that were highly shared and had low generation probability. A later analysis calculated a clonal expansion index for each public chain from normalized within-repertoire ranks of inferred template counts. A later analysis computed generation probabilities with a VDJ recombination model fitted to out-of-frame rearrangements, and checked the results against IGoR. A later analysis scored TCR-TCR, TCR-HLA and TCR-CMV co-occurrence with hypergeometric tests, applying a repertoire-size bias correction to TCR pairs. To estimate false discovery rates, a later analysis permuted the HLA or CMV assignments 20 times. In a later analysis, co-occurring TCRs were grouped using DBSCAN, with TCRdist sequence similarity added in when clustering inside HLA-allele-positive subsets. Repertoires with fewer than 30,000 or more than 120,000 public chains, plus five repertoires with anomalous nucleotide sharing, were excluded from co-occurrence clustering. Sourced from immuneACCESS, this table was stored by TCRdb with only in-frame sequences that have V and J called. A share of the clones is absent; for the studies checked, an unresolved V gene accounts for under half, and the remainder has no known explanation. V and J calls and clone size follow that table, whereas D and trimming were derived from the DNA. The sample table records about 120,000 clones; over 75% of these occur just once. The ten top clones hold more than 4% of the sample.

The cohort was made up of approximately 670 healthy bone marrow donors. At the time of sampling, all cohort members were nominally healthy, though unrecorded immune exposures were likely present. The donor tested CMV seropositive and was one of the 289 seropositive cohort members. A peripheral blood sample was provided by each donor, and peripheral blood mononuclear cells were used for TCR beta sequencing. The Qiagen DNeasy Blood Extraction Kit was used to extract genomic DNA from the blood cell samples. Results the study describes overall, beyond this receptor: A later analysis found that most CMV-associated TCR beta chains appeared HLA-restricted, with HLA associations seemingly driven largely by CMV exposure. Strong co-occurrence of HLA alleles, especially DR and DQ, made assigning TCR associations to individual alleles difficult. Most TCR sequences were seen in very few donors, while some public TCRs were found in many individuals. A later analysis reported that several top co-occurrence clusters appeared linked to parvovirus B19, influenza, CMV and Epstein-Barr virus. Only TCR beta chains were sequenced in this cohort, and the absence of alpha or paired-chain data limited detectable features. In vitro tests confirmed that a few of the cytomegalovirus-associated TCR beta chains recognize cytomegalovirus antigens. Correlated functional status among segregating V segments might be attributable to linkage disequilibrium, but an unknown experimental factor could not be ruled out. A group of highly shared sequence variants was considered likely to be a technical artifact of the sequencing pipeline. Because counts were too low, 15 to 20 rarely observed V segments, including chromosome 9 orphons, were excluded from the earlier analysis of several hundred of the donors. Because HLA typing was missing for some donors at each locus, association tests included only the typed subset. In an earlier analysis of approximately 590 of the donors, most TCR beta V segments appeared in productive rearrangements about 90% or about 30% of the time, broadly matching IMGT annotations. A later analysis found that TCR association rates varied across HLA loci, with DRB1 alleles showing the most associated TCRs and HLA-C alleles the fewest. In a later genetic analysis, a missense DCLRE1C variant was associated with V-gene and J-gene trimming of TCR beta chains, and the association was replicated in an independent cohort. A later genetic analysis reported fewer N-insertions in productive TCRs among donors in an Asian-associated ancestry cluster than the roughly 620-donor mean. According to the authors, the approach could potentially be generalized to other disease states and immunological phenotypes. In a later analysis, HLA-associated TCR beta chains showed more clonal expansion and lower generation probabilities than non-associated chains that were equally common. A further reported finding was that TCR beta sequences accurately predicted the HLA-A and HLA-B alleles for most subjects in the first cohort. Sequencing depth was assumed to be roughly uniform across donors in the presence/absence analyses, though that assumption may not hold. The classifier was reported to diagnose cytomegalovirus status with high specificity and sensitivity in both the original cohort and the validation cohort. Some IMGT-functional V segments, including TRBV6-2 and TRBV6-3, could not be distinguished by the 87-base-pair reads and were therefore excluded. A later analysis associated about 18,000 TCR beta sequences with specific HLA alleles at a false discovery rate of 0.05. The study gave a list of 150 to 200 TCR beta chains associated with cytomegalovirus. The only immune exposure information available for the cohort was CMV serostatus.

The sequenced sample was PBMCs. This chain joins TRBV5-1 to TRBJ2-1; 6 matching bases give a weak D call of TRBD1. The receptor was derived from a male donor in good health and CMV-seropositive. The CDR3 amino acid sequence is: CASRPGQRNYNEQFF. The nucleotide sequence is TGCGCCAGCAGACCTGGACAGCGCAACTACAATGAGCAGTTCTTC.